The 5 T cell receptor beta chains in this list originate from one sample, sequenced in a study of blood T cells in healthy people across ages. Primers used in a second PCR of roughly 6 to 12 cycles were a sample-barcoded 5' primer and a J-beta primer mix. TCRdb recomputed calls from the 5' RACE reads with MiXCR, one row per CDR3 protein. The sample records over a million distinct CDR3 sequences, 42% being singletons. What was sequenced was blood. The receptor set was obtained from a young woman in good health.

This clonotype appeared a few times. The chain recombines TRBV7-9 with TRBJ1-2; D is unresolved. Germline V gene data show CDR1 as SEHNR and CDR2 as FQNEAQ (reference sequence). The CDR3 has 14 amino acids. Trimming pared 7 bases from V and 4 bases from J, leaving 16 bases between. CDR3 sequence: CASNNPTEGYGYTF. In nucleotides, the CDR3 is TGTGCCAGCAACAACCCGACGGAGGGCTATGGCTACACCTTC.

The chain recombines TRBV2 with TRBJ1-5, with 8 bases aligning to TRBD1. The trim removed 7 bases at V and 6 bases at J, leaving 8 bases unmatched. Germline assignment: CDR1 SNHLY and CDR2 FYNNEI. This CDR3 region has 14 residues. The CDR3, as DNA: TGTGCCAGCACACTCGACAGGGGAAGTCAGCCCCAGCATTTT. This sequence encodes CASTLDRGSQPQHF.

V is TRBV12-3 or TRBV12-4 and J is TRBJ2-7; possible D gene TRBD2, 6 bases. Trimming removed 6 bases at V and 0 bases at J, with 9 bases between. The CDR3 contains 13 residues. CDR3 coding DNA: TGTGCCAGCAGGGAGGGAGACTCCTACGAGCAGTACTTC. Translation gives CASREGDSYEQYF.

A word on this clonotype: One end of the junction varies from germline; a read error may be responsible. The chain combines TRBV11-3 with TRBJ2-1; TRBD2 might be the D (6 bases). Germline CDR1 reads SGHNT; CDR2 reads YENEEA. This CDR3 region has 15 residues. DNA of the CDR3: TGTGCCAGCAGCTCCCGCGGGGTGACCTACAACGAGCAGTTCTTC. Amino acids: CASSSRGVTYNEQFF.

Details on this clonotype: Compared with germline, one end of the junction differs, possibly owing to a read error. The chain couples TRBV20-1 to TRBJ1-2; D gene uncertain. From germline, CDR1 is DFQATT and CDR2 SNEGSKA (reference sequence). The CDR3 covers 14 residues. CDR3 in amino acids: CSARDTVELYGNTF. The CDR3 nucleotides are TGCAGTGCTAGAGATACGGTGGAACTCTATGGCAACACCTTC.